These 26 T cell receptor beta chains were all obtained from the same sample, sequenced in a study of blood T cell repertoires in COVID-19. Profiling relied on immunoSEQ multiplex PCR, and the TCRdb table lists in-frame clones only, not all of them. The repertoire has 140,000 to 150,000 clones, around 81% of them found once; the top ten carry more than 6.5%. Material: peripheral blood. The receptors originated from a human donor in a cohort sampled during active COVID-19.

This clone was seen more than once but under ten times. The chain carries TRBV4-2 and TRBJ2-1; the D is unclear. Germline V lookup: CDR1 LGHNA, CDR2 YNFKEQ. Trimming left V 0 bases short and J 0 bases short, with 6 bases between. This CDR3 has 15 amino acids. CDR3 DNA: TGTGCCAGCAGCCAAGATGGTAGCTCCTACAATGAGCAGTTCTTC. This translates into CASSQDGSSYNEQFF.

V and J are TRBV19 and TRBJ2-6; D is unclear. V gave up 5 bases and J gave up 0 bases, with 11 bases separating them. From germline, CDR1 is LNHDA and CDR2 SQIVND (reference sequence). The CDR3 sequence is 16 residues long. The CDR3 coding sequence is TGTGCCAGTAGTTCCCCCTCGGTCTCTGGGGCCAACGTCCTGACTTTC. Protein sequence: CASSSPSVSGANVLTF.

The chain links TRBV2 to TRBJ1-5; no reliable D call. Trimming cost V 4 bases and J 1 base, with 11 bases left between them. The CDR3 is 15 amino acids. Germline CDR1 reads SNHLY; CDR2 reads FYNNEI. CDR3 sequence: CASSGPETSNQPQHF. In nucleotides, the CDR3 is TGTGCCAGCAGTGGGCCGGAGACGAGCAATCAGCCCCAGCATTTT. The variable domain in full, with the rest retrieved from reference TRBV2 and TRBJ1-5, is EPEVTQTPSHQVTQMGQEVILRCVPISNHLYFYWYRQILGQKVEFLVSFYNNEISEKSEIFDDQFSVERPDGSNFTLKIRSTKLEDSAMYFCASSGPETSNQPQHFGDGTRLSIL.

This clone was recorded a few times. This chain uses TRBV5-4 with TRBJ2-7; 10 nucleotides align to TRBD1. Germline trimming cut 0 bases from V and 4 bases from J; bases unmatched to any gene: 7. This CDR3 region has 16 residues. Germline V CDR1 and CDR2: SGHNT, YYREEE (reference sequence). The CDR3 DNA is TGTGCCAGCAGCTTGGAACCGACAGGGGGCATATACGAGCAGTACTTC. It specifies CASSLEPTGGIYEQYF.

The chain couples TRBV5-1 to TRBJ2-2; 8 bases are a match to TRBD2. CDR1 and CDR2 (germline): SGHRS, YFSETQ. V was pared by 4 bases and J by 1 base, with 3 bases of the junction left unmatched. The CDR3 contains 15 residues. CDR3 sequence (DNA): TGCGCCAGCAGCATTAGCGGGATGAACACCGGGGAGCTGTTTTTT. Translated: CASSISGMNTGELFF.

The chain combines TRBV28 with TRBJ2-1; 12 bases are a match to TRBD2. Germline CDR1 MDHEN, CDR2 SYDVKM. CDR3 length: 16 residues. Trimming at V came to 3 bases and at J to 6 bases, leaving 6 bases not matched to a gene. CDR3: CASSFLTSGRINEQFF. CDR3 DNA sequence: TGTGCCAGCAGTTTCCTCACTAGCGGGAGGATCAATGAGCAGTTCTTC.

CDR3 in DNA: TGTGCCAGCAGTTACCCACAGGGGGCGGAGGGCTACACCTTC. Translating it yields CASSYPQGAEGYTF. This chain joins TRBV6-6 and TRBJ1-2; TRBD1 aligns across 9 bases. With V trimmed by 2 bases and J by 8 bases, 6 bases remained unmatched. CDR1 and CDR2 from the germline V gene are MNHNY and SVGAGI (reference sequence). The CDR3 has 14 residues.

The chain employs TRBV18 and TRBJ1-5; D is unclear. The V gene's germline CDR1 is KGHSH and CDR2 LQKENI. The V end was cut by 3 bases, the J end by 12 bases, with 21 bases between. This CDR3 spans 15 amino acids. CDR3 region: CASSPDLSPYLSQHF. The CDR3, as DNA: TGTGCCAGCTCACCTGACTTAAGCCCTTATTTGAGCCAGCATTTT.

The chain links TRBV7-2 to TRBJ2-7, with D tentatively TRBD2 (6 bases). The CDR3 covers 14 residues. Germline lookup yields CDR1 SGHTA and CDR2 FQGNSA. The V end lost 5 bases, the J end lost 1 base, and 12 bases lay between the germline ends. The CDR3 nucleotides read TGTGCCAGCAGCCCCACAGCGGGTTCCTACGAGCAGTACTTC. This gives the protein CASSPTAGSYEQYF.

The J gene is TRBJ2-5, the V gene TRBV7-2, with D perhaps matching TRBD2 (6 bases). CDR3 length: 15 amino acids. The V and J ends lost 3 bases and 2 bases respectively, with 13 bases between them. In germline, CDR1 is SGHTA, CDR2 FQGNSA. CDR3 amino acids: CASSLGVSGQETQYF. In nucleotides, the CDR3 is TGTGCCAGCAGCTTGGGCGTTAGCGGTCAAGAGACCCAGTACTTC.

CDR3 residues: CASSSGTGGGNTEAFF. For the CDR3, the DNA is TGTGCCAGCTCGTCCGGGACAGGGGGCGGTAACACTGAAGCTTTCTTT. V is TRBV18 and J is TRBJ1-1; TRBD1 aligns across 12 bases. This CDR3 has 16 amino acids. With 6 bases clipped from V and 2 bases from J, the junction kept 7 bases outside the gene matches. The germline V gene encodes CDR1 KGHSH and CDR2 LQKENI.

The gene calls are TRBV7-8 and TRBJ2-1; D not certain. The germline V and J ends were trimmed by 1 base and 0 bases, with 10 bases remaining between them. Germline V gene data show CDR1 as SGHVS and CDR2 as FQNEAQ. This CDR3 spans 16 amino acids. The chain's CDR3 is CASSLVSSSSYNEQFF. The DNA for the CDR3 is TGTGCCAGCAGCTTAGTCTCATCGAGCTCCTACAATGAGCAGTTCTTC.

The chain carries TRBV28 and TRBJ2-7; D is unresolved. The V gene lost 3 bases and the J gene lost 3 bases, with 12 bases spanning the gap. The length of the CDR3 is 14 residues. CDR1 and CDR2 (germline): MDHEN, SYDVKM. For the CDR3, the DNA is TGTGCCAGCAGTTTTTCGTGGCGGAACTACGAGCAGTACTTC. Encoded protein: CASSFSWRNYEQYF.

The CDR3 nucleotides read TGTGCCAGCAGCCCATTCTCCTCCTCTACCACCGGGGAGCTGTTTTTT. Its protein product is CASSPFSSSTTGELFF. The V and J genes are TRBV4-2 and TRBJ2-2; D not resolved. Germline-derived CDR1 and CDR2 are LGHNA and YNFKEQ. V was shortened by 4 bases and J by 4 bases, with 16 bases between the two germline ends. The CDR3 extends over 16 amino acids.

CDR3 protein: CASRRTGGNEQFF. CDR3 DNA: TGTGCCAGCAGGAGGACAGGGGGCAATGAGCAGTTCTTC. The rearrangement links TRBV3-1 (or the pseudogene TRBV3-2) to TRBJ2-1; 10 bases agree with TRBD1. J was trimmed by 6 bases and V by 6 bases; bases with no gene match: 2. The CDR3 extends over 13 amino acids. Germline loops: CDR1 LGHDT, CDR2 YNNKEL (reference sequence).

Note on this clone: Other nucleotide sequences from this sample produce the same CDR3. The rearrangement uses TRBV7-9 and TRBJ1-4; 8 nucleotides match TRBD1. The CDR3 contains 14 residues. Trimming removed 5 bases from V and 8 bases from J; junction bases left unmatched: 7. Germline assignment: CDR1 SEHNR and CDR2 FQNEAQ (reference sequence). The CDR3 nucleotides are TGTGCCAGCAGCCAAGGACAGGGAGGGGAAAAACTGTTTTTT. This codes for CASSQGQGGEKLFF.

The chain is built from TRBV13 and TRBJ2-7, with 9 nucleotides matching TRBD1. With 3 bases clipped from V and 3 bases from J, the junction kept 6 bases outside the gene matches. The CDR3 has 15 residues. From germline, CDR1 is PRHDT and CDR2 FYEKMQ (reference sequence). The DNA of the CDR3 is TGTGCCAGCAGCTTCGACAGGGGGAAAAGCTACGAGCAGTACTTC. Translating gives CASSFDRGKSYEQYF.

This clone was found once. V gene TRBV6-5 combines with J gene TRBJ2-7, with a tentative D call TRBD1 (5 bases). The CDR3 length is 13 residues. CDR1 MNHEY and CDR2 SVGAGI come from the germline V gene. V was clipped by 4 bases and J by 2 bases, with 9 bases between them. CDR3 sequence: CASSSLDTYEQYF. CDR3 DNA: TGTGCCAGCAGTTCCCTGGACACCTACGAGCAGTACTTC.

This rearrangement joins TRBV10-3 to TRBJ2-7, with a possible D match to TRBD2 (5 bases). The V end was cut by 6 bases, the J end by 3 bases, with 12 bases between. There are 13 residues in the CDR3. CDR1 is ENHRY and CDR2 is SYGVKD in the germline V gene. CDR3 protein: CAISTSGVYEQYF. In nucleotides, the CDR3 is TGTGCCATCAGCACCTCCGGGGTCTACGAGCAGTACTTC.

This chain uses TRBV7-2 with TRBJ2-7; unclear D gene. V was pared by 5 bases and J by 2 bases, with 13 bases between. CDR1 and CDR2 (germline): SGHTA, FQGNSA. The CDR3 sequence is 14 residues long. CDR3 in amino acids: CASSPMPQAYEQYF. The CDR3 nucleotides read TGTGCCAGCAGCCCAATGCCCCAGGCCTACGAGCAGTACTTC.

V is TRBV4-2 and J is TRBJ1-2; 10 bases are shared with TRBD1. Germline CDR1 LGHNA, CDR2 YNFKEQ. The ends lost 0 bases at V and 1 base at J; junction bases unmatched: 5. The CDR3 is made up of 17 amino acids. The CDR3 region is CASSQDMGQGINYGYTF. DNA for the CDR3: TGTGCCAGCAGCCAAGATATGGGACAGGGGATTAACTATGGCTACACCTTC.

The chain joins TRBV28 to TRBJ2-7; 11 nucleotides match TRBD2. CDR1 is MDHEN and CDR2 is SYDVKM in the germline V gene. Trimming cost V 6 bases and J 3 bases; bases outside gene matches: 4. This CDR3 contains 14 residues. In DNA form, the CDR3 reads TGTGCCAGCAGAACTAGCGGGAGTGACTACGAGCAGTACTTC. Translating gives CASRTSGSDYEQYF.

This chain uses TRBV19 with TRBJ2-2; no definite D call. V lost 7 bases and J 6 bases, leaving 9 bases between the germline ends. There are 12 residues in the CDR3. Germline V CDR1 and CDR2: LNHDA, SQIVND (reference sequence). The CDR3 spells CASNFFAGELFF. DNA for the CDR3: TGTGCCAGTAATTTTTTCGCCGGGGAGCTGTTTTTT.

Only a few counts were recorded for this clone. Written as DNA, the CDR3 is TGTGCCAGCAGCCAAGGTCATTATGGCTACACCTTC. Its translation: CASSQGHYGYTF. The rearrangement joins TRBV14 to TRBJ1-2; D ambiguous. V gave up 1 base and J gave up 5 bases, with 5 bases separating them. Per the germline V gene, CDR1 is SGHDN and CDR2 is FVKESK. This CDR3 has 12 amino acids.

The rearrangement joins TRBV5-1 to TRBJ1-4; the match to TRBD1 covers 9 bases. Germline CDR1 reads SGHRS; CDR2 reads YFSETQ. J lost 8 bases, V lost 0 bases, and 8 bases had no gene match. CDR3 length: 16 amino acids. As DNA, the CDR3 is TGCGCCAGCAGCTTGGTTGGGGACAGGGCCGGGGAAAAACTGTTTTTT. This translates into CASSLVGDRAGEKLFF.

As concerns this clone: The sample has other DNA sequences that encode this CDR3 too. This chain uses TRBV5-4 with TRBJ2-5; D possibly corresponds to TRBD2 (6 bases). V lost 0 bases and J lost 4, with 10 bases in between. The CDR3 has 14 amino acids. Germline CDR1 and CDR2: SGHNT and YYREEE (reference sequence). The CDR3 nucleotides read TGTGCCAGCAGCTTGGGGCAGGGAGGAGAGACCCAGTACTTC. It encodes CASSLGQGGETQYF.